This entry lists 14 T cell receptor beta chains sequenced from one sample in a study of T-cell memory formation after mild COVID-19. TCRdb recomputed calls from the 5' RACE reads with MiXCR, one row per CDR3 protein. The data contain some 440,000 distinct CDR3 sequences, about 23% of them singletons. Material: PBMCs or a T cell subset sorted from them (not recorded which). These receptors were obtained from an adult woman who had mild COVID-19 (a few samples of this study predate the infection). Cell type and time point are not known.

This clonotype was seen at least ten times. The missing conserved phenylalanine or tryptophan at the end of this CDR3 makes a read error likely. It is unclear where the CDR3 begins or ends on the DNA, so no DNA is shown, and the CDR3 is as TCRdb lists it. CDR3 region: CASTQTSGSGGSV. The chain employs TRBV7-9 and TRBJ2-1; TRBD2 reflects the table's D call only, with no check against the DNA. The CDR3 is 13 residues long, ends included. Per the germline V gene, CDR1 is SEHNR and CDR2 is FQNEAQ (reference sequence).

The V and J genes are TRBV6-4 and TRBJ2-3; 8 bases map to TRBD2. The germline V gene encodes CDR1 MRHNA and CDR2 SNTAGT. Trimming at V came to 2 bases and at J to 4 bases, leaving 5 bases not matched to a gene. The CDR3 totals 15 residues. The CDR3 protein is CASSDLPGGPDTQYF. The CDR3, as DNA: TGTGCCAGCAGTGACCTACCGGGAGGGCCAGATACGCAGTATTTT.

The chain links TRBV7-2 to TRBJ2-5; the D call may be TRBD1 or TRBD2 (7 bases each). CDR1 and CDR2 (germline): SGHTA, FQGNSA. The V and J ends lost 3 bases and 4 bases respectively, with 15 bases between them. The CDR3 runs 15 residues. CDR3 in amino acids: CASSFQGGERETQYF. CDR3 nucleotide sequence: TGTGCCAGCAGCTTTCAGGGGGGGGAACGAGAGACCCAGTACTTC.

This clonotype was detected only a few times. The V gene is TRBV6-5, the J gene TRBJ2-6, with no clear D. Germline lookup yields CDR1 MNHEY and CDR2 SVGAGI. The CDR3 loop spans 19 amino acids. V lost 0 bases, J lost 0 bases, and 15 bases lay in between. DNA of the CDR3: TGTGCCAGCAGTTACTCGCTCCGGGCATCTAGCTCTGGGGCCAACGTCCTGACTTTC. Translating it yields CASSYSLRASSSGANVLTF.

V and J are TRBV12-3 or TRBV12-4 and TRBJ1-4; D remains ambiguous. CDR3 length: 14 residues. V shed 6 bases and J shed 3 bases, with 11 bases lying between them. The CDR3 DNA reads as TGTGCCAGCAGCAGAGGGTGGTCTAATGAAAAACTGTTTTTT. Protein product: CASSRGWSNEKLFF.

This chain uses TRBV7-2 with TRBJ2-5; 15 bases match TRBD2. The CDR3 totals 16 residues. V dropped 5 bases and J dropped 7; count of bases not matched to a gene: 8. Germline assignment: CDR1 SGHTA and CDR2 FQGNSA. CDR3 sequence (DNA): TGTGCCAGCAGCCCCTGGACTAGCGGGAGGGGAGGGACCCAGTACTTC. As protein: CASSPWTSGRGGTQYF.

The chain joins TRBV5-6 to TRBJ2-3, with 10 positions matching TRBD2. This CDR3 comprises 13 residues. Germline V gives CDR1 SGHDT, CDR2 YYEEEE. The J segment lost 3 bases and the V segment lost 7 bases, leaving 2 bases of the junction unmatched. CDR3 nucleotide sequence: TGTGCCAGCGGTAGCGGGAGGACAGATACGCAGTATTTT. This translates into CASGSGRTDTQYF.

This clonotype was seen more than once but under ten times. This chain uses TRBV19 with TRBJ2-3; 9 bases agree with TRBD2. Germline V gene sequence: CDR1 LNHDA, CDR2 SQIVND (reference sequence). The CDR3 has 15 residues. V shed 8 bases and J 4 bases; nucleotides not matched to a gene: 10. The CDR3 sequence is CASQGLARGPDTQYF. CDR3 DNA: TGTGCCAGTCAAGGACTAGCGCGAGGCCCAGATACGCAGTATTTT.

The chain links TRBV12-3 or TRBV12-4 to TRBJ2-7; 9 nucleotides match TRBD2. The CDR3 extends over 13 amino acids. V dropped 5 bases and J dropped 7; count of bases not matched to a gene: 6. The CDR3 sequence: CASSMAGGLEQYF. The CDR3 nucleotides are TGTGCCAGCAGTATGGCGGGAGGGTTGGAGCAGTACTTC.

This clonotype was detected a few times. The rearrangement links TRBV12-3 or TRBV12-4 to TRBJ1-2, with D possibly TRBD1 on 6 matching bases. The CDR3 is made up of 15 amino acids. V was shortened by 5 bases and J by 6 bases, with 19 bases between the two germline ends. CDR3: CASSPRQEFPNGYTF. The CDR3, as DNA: TGTGCCAGCAGTCCCCGACAGGAGTTCCCCAATGGCTACACCTTC.

CDR3 coding DNA: TGCAGTGCTCCCCTGGGGGGGGCAGCCGGGGAGCTGTTTTTT. It translates to CSAPLGGAAGELFF. The rearrangement links TRBV20-1 to TRBJ2-2; a possible D gene is TRBD2 (7 bases). CDR1 is DFQATT and CDR2 is SNEGSKA in the germline V gene (reference sequence). This CDR3 region has 14 residues. V was pared by 5 bases and J by 6 bases, with 16 bases between.

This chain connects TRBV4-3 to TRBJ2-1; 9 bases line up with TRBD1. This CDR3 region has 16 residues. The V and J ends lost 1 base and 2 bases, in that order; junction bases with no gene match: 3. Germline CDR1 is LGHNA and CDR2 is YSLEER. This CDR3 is CASSQAGDRAYNEQFF. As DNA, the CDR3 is TGCGCCAGCAGCCAAGCGGGGGACAGGGCCTACAATGAGCAGTTCTTC.

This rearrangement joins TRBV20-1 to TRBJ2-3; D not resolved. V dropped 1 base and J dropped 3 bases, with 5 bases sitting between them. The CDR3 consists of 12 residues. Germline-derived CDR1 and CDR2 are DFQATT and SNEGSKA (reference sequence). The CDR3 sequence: CSARVGTDTQYF. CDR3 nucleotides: TGCAGTGCTAGAGTCGGTACAGATACGCAGTATTTT.

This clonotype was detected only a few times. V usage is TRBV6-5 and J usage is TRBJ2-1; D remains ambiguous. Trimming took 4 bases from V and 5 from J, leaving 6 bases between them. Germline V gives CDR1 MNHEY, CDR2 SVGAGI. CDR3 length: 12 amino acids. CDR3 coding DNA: TGTGCCAGCAGTTTCCGGGACAATGAGCAGTTCTTC. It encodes CASSFRDNEQFF.